Here is one T cell receptor beta chain with its context. Its specificity is not known. The sample is drawn from a study of cytomegalovirus exposure and HLA in healthy donors. Study-level results: Rare TCR sequences predominated, though certain public TCRs were found in many donors.

The J segment lost 7 bases and the V segment lost 2 bases, leaving 17 bases of the junction unmatched. Germline CDR1 MGHRA, CDR2 YSYEKL. The CDR3 runs to 19 residues. The data were produced by immunoSEQ multiplex PCR, yet TCRdb's version contains in-frame clones alone and is incomplete. The sample holds about 180,000 clones; about 87% are singletons and the top ten take approximately 1.5%. Source material: PBMCs. The TCR was taken from a woman aged 25 to 45 in good health and CMV-seronegative. The chain recombines TRBV4-1 with TRBJ1-4, with 9 bases identical to TRBD1. CDR3 sequence: CASSQTKGQGNFLGEKLFF. The CDR3 DNA follows: TGCGCCAGCAGCCAAACCAAGGGACAGGGAAACTTCCTAGGTGAAAAACTGTTTTTT.